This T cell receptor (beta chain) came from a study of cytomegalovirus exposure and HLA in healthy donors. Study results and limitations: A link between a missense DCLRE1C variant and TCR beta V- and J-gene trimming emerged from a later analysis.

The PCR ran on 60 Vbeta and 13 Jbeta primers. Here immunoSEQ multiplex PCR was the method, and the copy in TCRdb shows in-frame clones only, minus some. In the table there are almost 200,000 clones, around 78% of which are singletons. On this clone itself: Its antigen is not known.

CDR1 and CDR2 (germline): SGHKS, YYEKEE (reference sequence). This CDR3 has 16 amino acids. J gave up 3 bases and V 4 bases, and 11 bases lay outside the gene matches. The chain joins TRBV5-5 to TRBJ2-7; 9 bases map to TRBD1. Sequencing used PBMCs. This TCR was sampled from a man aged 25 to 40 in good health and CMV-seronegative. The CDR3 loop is CASSPAEDRGVYEQYF. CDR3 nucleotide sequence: TGTGCCAGCAGCCCAGCCGAGGACAGGGGTGTCTACGAGCAGTACTTC.